What follows are 32 T cell receptor beta chains derived from one specimen sequenced in a study of cytomegalovirus exposure and HLA in healthy donors. Data came from immunoSEQ multiplex PCR; TCRdb stores just in-frame clones and leaves some out. This table holds approximately 60,000 clones, 90% to 95% found once. Material: PBMCs. These receptors came from a woman aged 18-29 years in good health and CMV-seronegative.

The V call is TRBV25-1, the J call TRBJ2-5; tentatively, D is TRBD2 (5 bases). Germline V gives CDR1 MGHDK, CDR2 SYGVNS. CDR3 length: 14 residues. Trimming stripped 4 bases from V and 6 bases from J, with 15 bases between. This chain's CDR3 is CASSVGVGKKTQYF. In DNA, the CDR3 is TGTGCCAGCAGTGTCGGGGTTGGGAAGAAGACCCAGTACTTC.

The V and J genes are TRBV2 and TRBJ1-5, with TRBD1 as a possible D gene (6 bases). The CDR3 covers 13 residues. V lost 8 bases and J lost 5, with 13 bases in between. CDR1 and CDR2 from the germline V gene are SNHLY and FYNNEI. The CDR3 nucleotides are TGTGCCAGCCAACCAGGGGTCTATCAGCCCCAGCATTTT. As protein: CASQPGVYQPQHF.

This rearrangement joins TRBV5-6 to TRBJ2-2, with 8 bases matching TRBD2. Per the germline V gene, CDR1 is SGHDT and CDR2 is YYEEEE. With 4 bases clipped from V and 6 bases from J, the junction kept 8 bases outside the gene matches. This CDR3 contains 15 residues. Here the CDR3 reads CASSPRGGRPGELFF. Here the CDR3 DNA reads TGTGCCAGCAGCCCCCGGGGCGGGAGGCCCGGGGAGCTGTTTTTT.

J is TRBJ2-1 and V is TRBV15, with D tentatively TRBD1 (5 bases). V lost 4 bases, J lost 5 bases, and 15 bases lay in between. The CDR3 runs to 15 residues. CDR1 is LNHNV, CDR2 YYDKDF, per germline (reference sequence). The CDR3 coding sequence is TGTGCCACCAGCACCACAAGGGGTCCTAACAATGAGCAGTTCTTC. Translation: CATSTTRGPNNEQFF.

The chain combines TRBV19 with TRBJ2-7; TRBD1 aligns across 9 bases. The CDR3 is 17 amino acids. Trimming removed 10 bases from V and 1 base from J; junction bases left unmatched: 17. Looked up from germline, CDR1 is LNHDA and CDR2 is SQIVND (reference sequence). The CDR3 DNA reads as TGTGCCATTCGACAACCCCTTAGACAGGGGGAATCCTACGAGCAGTACTTC. It is translated as CAIRQPLRQGESYEQYF.

This CDR3 is CASGPGQGNSPLHF. CDR3 DNA: TGTGCCAGCGGACCGGGACAGGGAAATTCACCCCTCCACTTT. The genes are TRBV27 and TRBJ1-6; TRBD1 agrees at 9 bases. V shed 8 bases and J 7 bases; nucleotides not matched to a gene: 6. Germline V gene sequence: CDR1 MNHEY, CDR2 SMNVEV (reference sequence). The CDR3 covers 14 residues.

The chain recombines TRBV4-2 with TRBJ2-1, with TRBD2 matching 10 bases. The germline gives CDR1 LGHNA, CDR2 YNFKEQ. V lost 4 bases to trimming and J lost 0 bases; unmatched junction nucleotides: 21. CDR3 length equals 22 residues. The CDR3 reads CASSPLGGSGGNVVSSYNEQFF. CDR3 nucleotides: TGTGCCAGCAGCCCCCTCGGGGGTAGCGGGGGGAACGTAGTCAGCTCCTACAATGAGCAGTTCTTC.

The chain couples TRBV11-3 to TRBJ2-5; 9 positions match TRBD2. The J segment lost 3 bases and the V segment lost 5 bases, leaving 7 bases of the junction unmatched. The CDR3 extends over 15 amino acids. Germline values: CDR1 SGHNT, CDR2 YENEEA. CDR3 coding DNA: TGTGCCAGCAGCCTTGTAGCGGGGGAAAAAGAGACCCAGTACTTC. This codes for CASSLVAGEKETQYF. The full variable domain, completed using reference TRBV11-3 and TRBJ2-5, is EAGVVQSPRYKIIEKKQPVAFWCNPISGHNTLYWYLQNLGQGPELLIRYENEEAVDDSQLPKDRFSAERLKGVDSTLKIQPAELGDSAVYLCASSLVAGEKETQYFGPGTRLLVL.

The chain combines TRBV11-3 with TRBJ2-7; D remains ambiguous. The CDR3 length is 13 residues. V was pared by 1 base and J by 1 base, with 5 bases between. Germline V gives CDR1 SGHNT, CDR2 YENEEA. As DNA, the CDR3 is TGTGCCAGCAGCTTAGTCGGGTCCTACGAGCAGTACGTC. Translated, it gives CASSLVGSYEQYV.

J is TRBJ1-1 and V is TRBV5-6; the D gene is possibly TRBD1 (5 bases). The V end lost 2 bases, the J end lost 3 bases, and 11 bases lay between the germline ends. CDR3 length equals 14 residues. CDR1 is SGHDT and CDR2 is YYEEEE in the germline V gene. CDR3 sequence reads: CASSLRGRYTEAFF. The CDR3 DNA is TGTGCCAGCAGCTTACGGGGGAGGTACACTGAAGCTTTCTTT.

The rearrangement links TRBV7-2 to TRBJ2-3; 8 nucleotides agree with TRBD2. Germline V gene sequence: CDR1 SGHTA, CDR2 FQGNSA. Trimming at V came to 2 bases and at J to 3 bases, leaving 13 bases not matched to a gene. The CDR3 contains 18 residues. This CDR3 is CASSLTGRLSGSTDTQYF. The CDR3 DNA follows: TGTGCCAGCAGCTTAACGGGGAGGTTGAGCGGGAGTACAGATACGCAGTATTTT.

CDR3 region: CASSVRDRRYGYTF. The CDR3 region has the DNA TGTGCCAGCAGCGTCCGGGACAGGAGGTATGGCTACACCTTC. This chain joins TRBV9 and TRBJ1-2; 8 nucleotides match TRBD1. The CDR3 runs to 14 residues. Per germline, CDR1 SGDLS and CDR2 YYNGEE. Trimming at V came to 2 bases and at J to 5 bases, leaving 5 bases not matched to a gene.

This sequence joins TRBV6-5 and TRBJ2-2, with 7 bases identical to TRBD1. J gave up 5 bases and V 6 bases, and 6 bases lay outside the gene matches. The germline V gene has CDR1 MNHEY and CDR2 SVGAGI. The CDR3 contains 14 residues. CDR3 sequence reads: CASRQGLGTGELFF. The CDR3 DNA follows: TGTGCCAGCAGACAGGGGTTGGGGACCGGGGAGCTGTTTTTT.

The genes are TRBV4-2 and TRBJ1-2, with D possibly being TRBD1 (6 bases). V was trimmed by 8 bases and J by 2 bases, leaving 18 bases between them. The CDR3 totals 15 residues. CDR1 LGHNA and CDR2 YNFKEQ come from the germline V gene. CDR3 region: CASAKEGQTNYGYTF. The CDR3 nucleotides are TGTGCCAGCGCGAAAGAGGGACAAACGAACTATGGCTACACCTTC.

The V call is TRBV7-2, the J call TRBJ1-5; TRBD1 is a possible D gene (5 bases). V lost 1 base, J lost 9 bases, and 13 bases lay in between. The CDR3 totals 14 residues. The germline V gene encodes CDR1 SGHTA and CDR2 FQGNSA. The CDR3 sequence is CASSLGLGGTPQHF. Written as DNA, the CDR3 is TGTGCCAGCAGCTTAGGGTTGGGGGGTACGCCCCAGCATTTT.

This clone came up a few times. Its ends do not fully match the called genes, so a read error is possible. The CDR3 region has the DNA TGCAGCGTCCGGAAGGGACTCCTAGACACGATCGGCTTC. Translating gives CSVRKGLLDTIGF. The V call is TRBV29-1, the J call TRBJ1-2; TRBD1 is a possible D gene (5 bases). The CDR3 sequence is 13 residues long. From germline, CDR1 is SQVTM and CDR2 ANQGSEA.

The chain links TRBV5-4 to TRBJ2-2; TRBD1 matches 7 bases. The J segment lost 2 bases and the V segment lost 3 bases, leaving 7 bases of the junction unmatched. Per germline, CDR1 SGHNT and CDR2 YYREEE (reference sequence). The CDR3 length is 16 residues. DNA of the CDR3: TGTGCCAGCAGCTCGGGACAGAAGTTTAACACCGGGGAGCTGTTTTTT. This encodes CASSSGQKFNTGELFF.

This clone came up once. V gene TRBV14 combines with J gene TRBJ1-2, with a possible D match to TRBD1 (5 bases). Germline V gives CDR1 SGHDN, CDR2 FVKESK. Trimming cost V 5 bases and J 4 bases, with 17 bases left between them. This CDR3 is built from 15 residues. CDR3 protein: CASSSIAGGVYGYTF. The CDR3 DNA reads as TGTGCCAGCAGCTCAATCGCGGGGGGAGTCTATGGCTACACCTTC.

This chain joins TRBV7-2 and TRBJ2-3, with 11 nucleotides matching TRBD2. The germline V gene has CDR1 SGHTA and CDR2 FQGNSA. CDR3 length equals 15 residues. The ends lost 4 bases at V and 0 bases at J; junction bases unmatched: 0. CDR3 nucleotide sequence: TGTGCCAGCAGCTGGACTAGCGGGAGCACAGATACGCAGTATTTT. Translation: CASSWTSGSTDTQYF.

This sequence joins TRBV19 and TRBJ2-4; 8 bases map to TRBD2. Germline-derived CDR1 and CDR2 are LNHDA and SQIVND (reference sequence). The CDR3 has 14 residues. The J segment lost 6 bases and the V segment lost 5 bases, leaving 6 bases of the junction unmatched. CDR3 sequence (DNA): TGTGCCAGTAGTGTAACCGGGACTAGAAACATTCAGTACTTC. Protein product: CASSVTGTRNIQYF.

The chain joins TRBV5-1 to TRBJ1-1; TRBD1 is a possible D gene (6 bases). The CDR3 has 17 residues. CDR1 and CDR2 (germline): SGHRS, YFSETQ. The ends were cut back, 0 bases at V and 1 base at J, with 16 bases in the middle. CDR3 loop: CASSLEWPTGKNTEAFF. CDR3 bases: TGCGCCAGCAGCTTGGAGTGGCCTACAGGGAAGAACACTGAAGCTTTCTTT.

The V call is TRBV25-1, the J call TRBJ2-1; possibly TRBD1 for D (6 bases). The CDR3 extends over 16 amino acids. V dropped 2 bases and J dropped 3 bases, with 14 bases sitting between them. Germline CDR1 MGHDK, CDR2 SYGVNS. The DNA for the CDR3 is TGTGCCAGCAGTGAACCCGGGACAAATAACTACAATGAGCAGTTCTTC. It codes for CASSEPGTNNYNEQFF.

The rearrangement links TRBV7-2 to TRBJ1-2, with D possibly being TRBD1 (5 bases). Germline lookup yields CDR1 SGHTA and CDR2 FQGNSA. V lost 2 bases to trimming and J lost 12 bases, with 16 bases between them. CDR3 length: 13 amino acids. Written as DNA, the CDR3 is TGTGCCAGCAGCTTACTGATCGCGGGGGTGAACACCTTC. Translating gives CASSLLIAGVNTF. Using reference TRBV7-2 and TRBJ1-2 for the parts outside the CDR3, the full variable domain is GAGVSQSPSNKVTEKGKDVELRCDPISGHTALYWYRQSLGQGLEFLIYFQGNSAPDKSGLPSDRFSAERTGGSVSTLTIQRTQQEDSAVYLCASSLLIAGVNTFGSGTRLTVV.

The rearrangement links TRBV9 to TRBJ1-1, with 8 bases lining up with TRBD1. Germline V gene sequence: CDR1 SGDLS, CDR2 YYNGEE. The J segment lost 1 base and the V segment lost 0 bases, leaving 5 bases of the junction unmatched. The length of the CDR3 is 16 residues. The CDR3 nucleotides are TGTGCCAGCAGCGTAGGTACAGGGGGGACGAACACTGAAGCTTTCTTT. The encoded protein is CASSVGTGGTNTEAFF.

This clone was counted only a few times. The chain recombines TRBV19 with TRBJ1-5; weak D call: TRBD1 (5 bases). V lost 3 bases and J lost 4, with 10 bases in between. The CDR3 has 14 residues. CDR1 and CDR2 from the germline V gene are LNHDA and SQIVND (reference sequence). CDR3 protein: CASSIWGGNQPQHF. The CDR3 DNA follows: TGTGCCAGTAGTATTTGGGGGGGTAATCAGCCCCAGCATTTT.

The chain couples TRBV7-2 to TRBJ1-4; D might be TRBD1 (6 bases). CDR1 SGHTA and CDR2 FQGNSA come from the germline V gene. V lost 2 bases and J lost 8, with 15 bases in between. The CDR3 covers 15 residues. The CDR3 DNA follows: TGTGCCAGCAGCTTACTGACAGGTCCAAACGAAAAACTGTTTTTT. The encoded protein is CASSLLTGPNEKLFF.

The chain joins TRBV18 to TRBJ1-2, with D perhaps TRBD1 (5 bases). Germline CDR1 KGHSH, CDR2 LQKENI. Trimming removed 5 bases from V and 4 bases from J, with 17 bases in between. The CDR3 has 15 amino acids. The CDR3 protein is CASSTIADTTYGYTF. CDR3 nucleotides: TGTGCCAGCTCAACTATCGCGGACACGACCTATGGCTACACCTTC.

The J gene is TRBJ1-2, the V gene TRBV6-6; weak D call: TRBD1 (6 bases). V lost 8 bases, J lost 2 bases, and 9 bases lay in between. CDR1 is MNHNY and CDR2 is SVGAGI in the germline V gene (reference sequence). This CDR3 contains 12 residues. The CDR3 sequence is CASGQGNYGYTF. In DNA, the CDR3 is TGTGCCAGCGGGCAGGGGAACTATGGCTACACCTTC.

This clone was counted once. The chain has TRBV7-2 and TRBJ2-1; 9 positions agree with TRBD1. The V segment lost 5 bases and the J segment 5 bases; nucleotides outside the gene matches: 13. CDR1 is SGHTA and CDR2 is FQGNSA in the germline V gene. The CDR3 sequence is 17 residues long. The CDR3 DNA sequence: TGTGCCAGCAGCCCCTGGGGGGGGACAGGGTTTGACAATGAGCAGTTCTTC. Its protein is CASSPWGGTGFDNEQFF.

The chain links TRBV27 to TRBJ2-7, with D perhaps matching TRBD1 (6 bases). V lost 5 bases and J 4 bases, leaving 15 bases between the germline ends. Germline CDR1 and CDR2: MNHEY and SMNVEV (reference sequence). CDR3 length: 14 residues. CDR3 in DNA: TGTGCCAGCAGTCCAGAACAGGGCCGGTACGAGCAGTACGTC. This translates into CASSPEQGRYEQYV.

CDR3 loop: CASSFGGAEAFF. CDR3 nucleotide sequence: TGTGCCAGCAGTTTCGGGGGGGCTGAAGCTTTCTTT. The rearrangement uses TRBV27 and TRBJ1-1, with D tentatively TRBD1 (5 bases). Looked up from germline, CDR1 is MNHEY and CDR2 is SMNVEV (reference sequence). The CDR3 runs to 12 residues. V was shortened by 3 bases and J by 6 bases, with 8 bases between the two germline ends.

The CDR3 coding sequence is TGTGCCAGCAGTGGCCACCTCAGGGAGACCCAGTACTTC. The encoded protein is CASSGHLRETQYF. The J gene is TRBJ2-5, the V gene TRBV2; D remains ambiguous. Trimming removed 4 bases from V and 5 bases from J, with 11 bases in between. Germline CDR1 SNHLY, CDR2 FYNNEI. The CDR3 has 13 amino acids.